This note documents a single TCR beta chain sequence. Survey-level immunoSEQ sequencing profiled the TCR beta repertoire. Sequenced by immunoSEQ multiplex PCR; TCRdb stores in-frame clones only, minus some. This table has under 55,000 clones, roughly 93% appearing once. CDR1 is MNHNY, CDR2 SVGAGI, per germline (reference sequence). This CDR3 has 15 residues. Deletions cut 2 bases from V and 2 bases from J, with 10 bases between. The sequence came from a middle-aged man with rheumatoid arthritis. This chain joins TRBV6-6 and TRBJ1-5, with D possibly TRBD1 on 5 matching bases. The sample taken for sequencing was PBMCs. CDR3 amino acids: CASSYQLGGNQPQHF. The CDR3 DNA reads as TGTGCCAGCAGTTACCAATTGGGGGGCAATCAGCCCCAGCATTTT.